This T cell receptor (beta chain) was sequenced for a study of OX40 agonist ivuxolimab in advanced cancers. Study information: Three dose-escalation patients had partial responses: one with hepatocellular carcinoma and two with cutaneous melanoma.

This CDR3 is 11 amino acids long. Trimming took 7 bases from V and 6 from J, leaving 12 bases between them. Germline CDR1 and CDR2: GTSNPN and SVGIG (reference sequence). Libraries were prepared by immunoSEQ multiplex PCR; TCRdb keeps only in-frame clonotypes and omits some of them. The sample yields tens of thousands of clones, 90% to 95% seen once. The material was CD4+ or CD8+ T cells sorted from blood, obtained in a trial of the OX40 agonist ivuxolimab. The chain recombines TRBV30 with TRBJ1-1; TRBD1 is a possible D gene (5 bases). This receptor was taken from an adult with an advanced solid tumor such as melanoma, head and neck, liver or kidney cancer. CDR3 sequence: CAYPRGAEAFF. CDR3 nucleotides: TGTGCCTACCCCCGGGGGGCTGAAGCTTTCTTT.